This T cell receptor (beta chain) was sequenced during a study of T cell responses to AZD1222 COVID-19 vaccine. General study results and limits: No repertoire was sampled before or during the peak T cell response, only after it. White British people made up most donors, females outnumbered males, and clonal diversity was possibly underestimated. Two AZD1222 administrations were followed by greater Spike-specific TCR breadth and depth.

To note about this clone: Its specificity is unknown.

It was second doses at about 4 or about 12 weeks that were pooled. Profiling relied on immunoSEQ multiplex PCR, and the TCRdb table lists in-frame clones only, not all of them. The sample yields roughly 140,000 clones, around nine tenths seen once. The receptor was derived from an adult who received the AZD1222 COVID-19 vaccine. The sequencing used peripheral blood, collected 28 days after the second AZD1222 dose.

CDR3 bases: TGTGCCAGCAGCCGAGGACAGTTTTCCTACGAGCAGTACTTC. Its protein product is CASSRGQFSYEQYF. The gene calls are TRBV14 and TRBJ2-7; D might be TRBD1 (6 bases). Trimming took off 4 bases at V and 1 base at J, with 11 bases between the two ends. This CDR3 is 14 amino acids long. Germline values: CDR1 SGHDN, CDR2 FVKESK.